The entry that follows covers one T cell receptor (beta chain) sequence. From germline, CDR1 is MGHRA and CDR2 YSYEKL. The CDR3 sequence is 21 residues long. J gave up 0 bases and V 0 bases, and 14 bases lay outside the gene matches. This record comes from a study of blood T cell repertoires in COVID-19. Background on the study: Acute-phase and convalescent COVID-19 samples originated in the United States, Italy and Spain. PBMCs, B-cell-depleted T cells, or T cells were the source of the cDNA or gDNA that made up the material.

As processed by the authors: Counts of nucleated cells, estimated from reference gene primer amplification, were obtained. The data were produced by immunoSEQ multiplex PCR, yet TCRdb's version contains in-frame clones alone and is incomplete. Clonal size and the V and J genes are those of that table, whereas D and trimming came from the DNA. The sample carries under 130,000 clones, approximately 76% recorded once. The chain uses TRBV4-1 and TRBJ2-1; 10 nucleotides match TRBD2. This clonotype was obtained from a woman aged 70-85 years with acute or convalescent COVID-19. Sequencing input: peripheral blood. In DNA, the CDR3 is TGCGCCAGCAGCCAAGATCGCGGACTAGCGGACCTTCAGGGCTCCTACAATGAGCAGTTCTTC. It translates to CASSQDRGLADLQGSYNEQFF.